This T cell receptor beta chain derives from a study of beta chain features in type 1 diabetes. The study's findings and limits: All four CD4+ subsets of Type 1 diabetes patients contained TCRB CDR3s that were moderately but significantly shorter.

Isolated RNA was reverse transcribed in full, so expressed TCRB transcripts were sequenced. Libraries were prepared by immunoSEQ multiplex PCR; TCRdb keeps only in-frame clonotypes and omits some of them. The profile shows approximately 250,000 clones, under 13% of them singletons. The germline V gene has CDR1 SGHVS and CDR2 FQNEAQ. The CDR3 contains 13 residues. V was trimmed by 5 bases and J by 5 bases, leaving 10 bases between them. This clone was counted only a few times. The antigen is undetermined. The clonotype originates from a man younger than 45 with type 1 diabetes. This chain uses TRBV7-8 with TRBJ1-3; the D is unclear. Sequenced: naive CD4+ T cells from blood. The CDR3 is CASSAHSRNTIYF. CDR3 nucleotide sequence: TGTGCCAGCAGCGCCCACTCGAGAAACACCATATATTTT.